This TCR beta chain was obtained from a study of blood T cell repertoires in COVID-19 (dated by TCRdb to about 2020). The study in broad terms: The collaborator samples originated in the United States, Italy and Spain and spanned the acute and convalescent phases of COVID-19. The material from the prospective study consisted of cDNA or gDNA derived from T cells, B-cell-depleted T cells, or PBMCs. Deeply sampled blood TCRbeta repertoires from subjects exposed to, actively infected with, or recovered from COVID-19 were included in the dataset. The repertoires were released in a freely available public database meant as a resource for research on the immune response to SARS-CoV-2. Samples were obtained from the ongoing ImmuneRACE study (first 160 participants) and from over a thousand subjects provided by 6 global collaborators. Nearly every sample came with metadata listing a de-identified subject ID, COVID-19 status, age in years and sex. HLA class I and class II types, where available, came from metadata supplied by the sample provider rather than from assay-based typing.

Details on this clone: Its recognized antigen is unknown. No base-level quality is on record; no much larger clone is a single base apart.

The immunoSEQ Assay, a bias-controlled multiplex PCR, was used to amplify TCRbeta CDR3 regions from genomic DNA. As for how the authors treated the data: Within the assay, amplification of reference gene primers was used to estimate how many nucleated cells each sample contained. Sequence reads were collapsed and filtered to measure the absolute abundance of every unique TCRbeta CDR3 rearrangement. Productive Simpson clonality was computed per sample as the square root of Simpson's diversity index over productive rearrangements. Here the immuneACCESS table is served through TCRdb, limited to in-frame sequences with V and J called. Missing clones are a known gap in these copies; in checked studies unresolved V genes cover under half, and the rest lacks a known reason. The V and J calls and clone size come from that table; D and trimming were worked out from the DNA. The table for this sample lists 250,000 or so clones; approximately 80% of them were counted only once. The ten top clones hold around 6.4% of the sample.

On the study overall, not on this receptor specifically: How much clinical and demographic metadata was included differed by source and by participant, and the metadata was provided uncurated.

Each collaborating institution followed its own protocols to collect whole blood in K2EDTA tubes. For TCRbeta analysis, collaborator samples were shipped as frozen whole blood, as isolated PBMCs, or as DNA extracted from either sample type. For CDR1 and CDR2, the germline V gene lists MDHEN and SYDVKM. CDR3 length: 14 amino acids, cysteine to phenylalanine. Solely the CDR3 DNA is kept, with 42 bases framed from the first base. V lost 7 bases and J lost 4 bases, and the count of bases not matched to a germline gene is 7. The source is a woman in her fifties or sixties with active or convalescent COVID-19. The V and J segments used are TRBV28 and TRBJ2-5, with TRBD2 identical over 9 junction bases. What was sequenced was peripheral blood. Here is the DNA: TGTGCCAGCATCGGCGGGGGGGCCGTAGAGACCCAGTACTTC. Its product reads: CASIGGGAVETQYF.